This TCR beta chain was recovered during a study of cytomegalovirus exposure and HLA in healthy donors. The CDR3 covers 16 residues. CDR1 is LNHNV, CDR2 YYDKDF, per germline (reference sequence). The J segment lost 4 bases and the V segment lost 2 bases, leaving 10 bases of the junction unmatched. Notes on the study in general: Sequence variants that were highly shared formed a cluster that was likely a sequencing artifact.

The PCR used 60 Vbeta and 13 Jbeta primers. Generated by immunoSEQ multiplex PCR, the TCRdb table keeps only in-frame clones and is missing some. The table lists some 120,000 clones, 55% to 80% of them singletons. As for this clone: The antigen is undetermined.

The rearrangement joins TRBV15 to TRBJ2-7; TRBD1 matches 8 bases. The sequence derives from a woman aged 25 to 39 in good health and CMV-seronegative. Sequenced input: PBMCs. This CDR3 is CATSRFRGQAGYEQYF. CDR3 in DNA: TGTGCCACCAGCAGATTCCGGGGACAGGCGGGATACGAGCAGTACTTC.